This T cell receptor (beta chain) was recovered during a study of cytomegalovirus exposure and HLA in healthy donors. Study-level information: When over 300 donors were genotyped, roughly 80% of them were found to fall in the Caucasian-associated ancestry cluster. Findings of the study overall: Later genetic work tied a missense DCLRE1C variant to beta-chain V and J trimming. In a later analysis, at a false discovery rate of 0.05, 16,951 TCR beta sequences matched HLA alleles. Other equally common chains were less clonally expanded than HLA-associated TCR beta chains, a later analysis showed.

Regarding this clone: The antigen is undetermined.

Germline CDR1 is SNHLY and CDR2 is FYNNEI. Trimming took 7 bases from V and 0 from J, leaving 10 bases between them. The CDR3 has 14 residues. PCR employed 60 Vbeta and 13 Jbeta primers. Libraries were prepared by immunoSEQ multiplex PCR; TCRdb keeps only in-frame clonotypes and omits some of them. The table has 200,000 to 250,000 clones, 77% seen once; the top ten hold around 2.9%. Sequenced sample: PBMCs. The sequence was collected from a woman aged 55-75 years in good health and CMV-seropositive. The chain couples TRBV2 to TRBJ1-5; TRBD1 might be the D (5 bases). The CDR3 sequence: CASKDTNSNQPQHF. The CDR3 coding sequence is TGTGCCAGCAAGGACACCAATAGCAATCAGCCCCAGCATTTT.